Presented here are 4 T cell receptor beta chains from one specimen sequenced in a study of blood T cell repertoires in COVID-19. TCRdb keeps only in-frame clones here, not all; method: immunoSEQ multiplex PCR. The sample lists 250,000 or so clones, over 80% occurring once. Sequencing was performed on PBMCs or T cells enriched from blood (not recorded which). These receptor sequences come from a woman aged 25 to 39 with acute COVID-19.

The CDR3 DNA is TGCAGCGTTGAGGGAGGACAGGGAAACTCCTACGAGCAGTACTTC. It specifies CSVEGGQGNSYEQYF. The chain links TRBV29-1 to TRBJ2-7, with 8 bases lining up with TRBD1. Per the germline V gene, CDR1 is SQVTM and CDR2 is ANQGSEA. The CDR3 spans 15 residues. V was pared by 3 bases and J by 0 bases, with 7 bases of the junction left unmatched.

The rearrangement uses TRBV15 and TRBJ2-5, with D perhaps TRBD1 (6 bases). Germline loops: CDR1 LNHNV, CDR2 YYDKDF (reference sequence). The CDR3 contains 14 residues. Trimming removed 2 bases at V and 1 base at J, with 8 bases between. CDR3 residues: CATSRQGSQETQYF. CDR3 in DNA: TGTGCCACCAGCAGACAGGGGTCCCAAGAGACCCAGTACTTC. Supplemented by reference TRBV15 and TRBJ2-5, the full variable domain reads DAMVIQNPRYQVTQFGKPVTLSCSQTLNHNVMYWYQQKSSQAPKLLFHYYDKDFNNEADTPDNFQSRRPNTSFCFLDIRSPGLGDTAMYLCATSRQGSQETQYFGPGTRLLVL.

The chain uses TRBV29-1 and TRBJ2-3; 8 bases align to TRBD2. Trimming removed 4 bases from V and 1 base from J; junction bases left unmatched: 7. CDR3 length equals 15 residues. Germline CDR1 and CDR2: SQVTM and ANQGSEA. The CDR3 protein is CSVVGETSGTDTQYF. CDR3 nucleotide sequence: TGCAGCGTTGTAGGAGAGACTAGCGGCACAGATACGCAGTATTTT.

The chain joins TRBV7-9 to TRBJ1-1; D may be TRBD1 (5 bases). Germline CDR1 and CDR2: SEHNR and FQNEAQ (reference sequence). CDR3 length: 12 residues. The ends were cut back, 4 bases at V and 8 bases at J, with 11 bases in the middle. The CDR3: CASSWGWAEAFF. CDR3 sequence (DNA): TGTGCCAGCAGCTGGGGCTGGGCCGAAGCTTTCTTT.